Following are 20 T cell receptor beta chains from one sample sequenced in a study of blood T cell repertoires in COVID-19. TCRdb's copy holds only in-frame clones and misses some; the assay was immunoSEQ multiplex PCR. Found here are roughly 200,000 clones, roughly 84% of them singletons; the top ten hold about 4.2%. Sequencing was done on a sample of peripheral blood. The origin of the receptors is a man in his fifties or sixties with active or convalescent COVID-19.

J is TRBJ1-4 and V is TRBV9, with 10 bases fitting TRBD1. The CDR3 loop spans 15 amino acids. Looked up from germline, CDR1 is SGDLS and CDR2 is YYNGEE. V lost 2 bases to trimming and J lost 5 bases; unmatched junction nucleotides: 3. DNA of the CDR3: TGTGCCAGCAGCGTTCGGACAGGGGGGAATGAAAAACTGTTTTTT. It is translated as CASSVRTGGNEKLFF. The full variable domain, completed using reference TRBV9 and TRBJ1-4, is DSGVTQTPKHLITATGQRVTLRCSPRSGDLSVYWYQQSLDQGLQFLIQYYNGEERAKGNILERFSAQQFPDLHSELNLSSLELGDSALYFCASSVRTGGNEKLFFGSGTQLSVL.

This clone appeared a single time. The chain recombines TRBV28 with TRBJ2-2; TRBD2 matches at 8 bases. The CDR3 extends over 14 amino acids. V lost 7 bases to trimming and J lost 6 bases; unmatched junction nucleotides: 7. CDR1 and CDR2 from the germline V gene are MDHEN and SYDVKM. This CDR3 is CASILSGAPGELFF. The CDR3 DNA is TGTGCCAGCATCCTTAGCGGGGCCCCCGGGGAGCTGTTTTTT.

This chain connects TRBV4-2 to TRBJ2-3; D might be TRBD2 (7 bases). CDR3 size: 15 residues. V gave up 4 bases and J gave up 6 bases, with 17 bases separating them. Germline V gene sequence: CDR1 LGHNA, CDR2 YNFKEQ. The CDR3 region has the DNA TGTGCCAGCAGCCGCCTGGCGGGGGCCGTGGATACGCAGTATTTT. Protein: CASSRLAGAVDTQYF.

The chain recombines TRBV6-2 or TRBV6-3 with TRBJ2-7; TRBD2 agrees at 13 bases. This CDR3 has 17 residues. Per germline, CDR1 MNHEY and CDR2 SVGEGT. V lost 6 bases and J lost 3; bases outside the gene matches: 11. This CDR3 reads CASSQNPGLAGSYEQYF. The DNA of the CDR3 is TGTGCCAGCAGCCAGAATCCGGGACTAGCGGGGAGCTACGAGCAGTACTTC.

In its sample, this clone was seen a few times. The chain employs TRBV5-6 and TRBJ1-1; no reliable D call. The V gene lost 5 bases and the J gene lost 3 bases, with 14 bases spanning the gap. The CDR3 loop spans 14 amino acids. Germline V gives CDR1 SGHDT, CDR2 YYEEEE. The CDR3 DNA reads TGTGCCAGCAGTTCCCAAGACGGGTACACTGAAGCTTTCTTT. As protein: CASSSQDGYTEAFF. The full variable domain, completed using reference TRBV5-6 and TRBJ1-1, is DAGVTQSPTHLIKTRGQQVTLRCSPKSGHDTVSWYQQALGQGPQFIFQYYEEEERQRGNFPDRFSGHQFPNYSSELNVNALLLGDSALYLCASSSQDGYTEAFFGQGTRLTVV.

CDR3 nucleotides: TGTGCCAGTAGTCCAGGGCCCGGGGGGTCACCCCTCCACTTT. This gives the protein CASSPGPGGSPLHF. The chain employs TRBV19 and TRBJ1-6, with D possibly being TRBD1 (5 bases). The ends were cut back, 5 bases at V and 10 bases at J, with 15 bases in the middle. CDR1 and CDR2 from the germline V gene are LNHDA and SQIVND (reference sequence). This CDR3 has 14 amino acids. The whole variable domain, remainder taken from reference TRBV19 and TRBJ1-6, is DGGITQSPKYLFRKEGQNVTLSCEQNLNHDAMYWYRQDPGQGLRLIYYSQIVNDFQKGDIAEGYSVSREKKESFPLTVTSAQKNPTAFYLCASSPGPGGSPLHFGNGTRLTVT.

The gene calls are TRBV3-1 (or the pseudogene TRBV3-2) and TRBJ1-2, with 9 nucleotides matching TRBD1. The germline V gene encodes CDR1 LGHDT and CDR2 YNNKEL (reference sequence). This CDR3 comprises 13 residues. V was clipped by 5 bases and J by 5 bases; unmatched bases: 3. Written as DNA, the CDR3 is TGTGCCAGCAGCGCCGGACAGGGGTATGGCTACACCTTC. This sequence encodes CASSAGQGYGYTF.

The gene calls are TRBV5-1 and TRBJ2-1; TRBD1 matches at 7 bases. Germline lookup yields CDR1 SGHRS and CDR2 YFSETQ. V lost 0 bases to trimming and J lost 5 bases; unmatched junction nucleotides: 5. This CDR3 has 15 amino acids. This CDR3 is CASSLETGFHNEQFF. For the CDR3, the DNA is TGCGCCAGCAGCTTGGAGACAGGGTTCCACAATGAGCAGTTCTTC.

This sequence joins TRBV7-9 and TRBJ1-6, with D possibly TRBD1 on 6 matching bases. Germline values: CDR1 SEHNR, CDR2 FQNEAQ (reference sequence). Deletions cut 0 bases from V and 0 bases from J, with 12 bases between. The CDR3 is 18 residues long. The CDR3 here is CASSLAPRGSSYNSPLHF. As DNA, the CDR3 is TGTGCCAGCAGCTTAGCCCCCAGGGGAAGCTCCTATAATTCACCCCTCCACTTT.

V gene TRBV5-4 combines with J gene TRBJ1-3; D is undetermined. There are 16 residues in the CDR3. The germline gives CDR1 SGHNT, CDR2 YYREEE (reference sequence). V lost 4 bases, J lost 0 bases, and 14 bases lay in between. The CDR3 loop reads CASSPGWGDSGNTIYF. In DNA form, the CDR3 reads TGTGCCAGCAGCCCCGGTTGGGGAGACTCTGGAAACACCATATATTTT.

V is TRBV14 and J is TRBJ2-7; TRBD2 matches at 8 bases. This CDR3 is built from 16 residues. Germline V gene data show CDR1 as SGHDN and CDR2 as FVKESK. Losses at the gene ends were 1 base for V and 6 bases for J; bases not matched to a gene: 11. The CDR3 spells CASSQGRRGDTAEQYF. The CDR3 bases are TGTGCCAGCAGCCAAGGACGGCGGGGGGACACTGCCGAGCAGTACTTC.

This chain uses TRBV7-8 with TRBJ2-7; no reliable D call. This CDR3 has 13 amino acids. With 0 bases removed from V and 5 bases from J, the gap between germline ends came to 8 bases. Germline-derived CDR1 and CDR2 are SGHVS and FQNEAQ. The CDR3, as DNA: TGTGCCAGCAGCTTAGCTGGGCCCCACGAGCAGTACTTC. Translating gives CASSLAGPHEQYF. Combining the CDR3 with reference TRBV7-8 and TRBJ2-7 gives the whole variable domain GAGVSQSPRYKVAKRGQDVALRCDPISGHVSLFWYQQALGQGPEFLTYFQNEAQLDKSGLPSDRFFAERPEGSVSTLKIQRTQQEDSAVYLCASSLAGPHEQYFGPGTRLTVT.

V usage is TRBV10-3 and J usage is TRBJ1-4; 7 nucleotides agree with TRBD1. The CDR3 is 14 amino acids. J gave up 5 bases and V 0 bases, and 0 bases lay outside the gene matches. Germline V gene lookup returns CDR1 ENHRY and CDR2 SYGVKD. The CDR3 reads CAISESGGNEKLFF. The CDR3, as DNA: TGTGCCATCAGTGAGTCAGGGGGCAATGAAAAACTGTTTTTT.

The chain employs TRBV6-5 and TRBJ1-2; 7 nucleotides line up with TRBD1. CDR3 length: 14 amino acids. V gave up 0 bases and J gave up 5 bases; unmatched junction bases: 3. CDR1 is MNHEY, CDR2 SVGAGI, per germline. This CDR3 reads CASSYSPGGYGYTF. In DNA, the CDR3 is TGTGCCAGCAGTTACTCACCAGGGGGTTATGGCTACACCTTC.

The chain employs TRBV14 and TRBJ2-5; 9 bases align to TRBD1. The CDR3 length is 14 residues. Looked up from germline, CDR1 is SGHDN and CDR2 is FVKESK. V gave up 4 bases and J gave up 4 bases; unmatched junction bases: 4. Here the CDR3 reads CASSPGQGLETQYF. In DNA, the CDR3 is TGTGCCAGCAGCCCGGGACAGGGTTTAGAGACCCAGTACTTC. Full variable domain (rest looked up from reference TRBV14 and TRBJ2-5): EAGVTQFPSHSVIEKGQTVTLRCDPISGHDNLYWYRRVMGKEIKFLLHFVKESKQDESGMPNNRFLAERTGGTYSTLKVQPAELEDSGVYFCASSPGQGLETQYFGPGTRLLVL.

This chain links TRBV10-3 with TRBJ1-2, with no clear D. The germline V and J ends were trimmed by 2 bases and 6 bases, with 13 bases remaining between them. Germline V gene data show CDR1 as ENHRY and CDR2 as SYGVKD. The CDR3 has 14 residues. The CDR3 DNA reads TGTGCCATCAGTGAGGTGGGCAGGAAGGATGGCTACACCTTC. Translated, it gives CAISEVGRKDGYTF.

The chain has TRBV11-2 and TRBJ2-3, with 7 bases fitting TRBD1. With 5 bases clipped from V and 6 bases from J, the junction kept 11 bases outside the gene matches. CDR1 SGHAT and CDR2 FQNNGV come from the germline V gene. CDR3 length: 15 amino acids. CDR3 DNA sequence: TGTGCCAGCAGCAATATACAGGGGCAAGAGGATACGCAGTATTTT. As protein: CASSNIQGQEDTQYF.

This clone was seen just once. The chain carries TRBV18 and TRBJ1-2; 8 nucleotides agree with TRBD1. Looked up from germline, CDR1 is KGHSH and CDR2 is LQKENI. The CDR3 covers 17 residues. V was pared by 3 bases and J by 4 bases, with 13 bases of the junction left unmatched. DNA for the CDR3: TGTGCCAGCTCACCGCTGACCCCGGGACAGGTTCTCTATGGCTACACCTTC. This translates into CASSPLTPGQVLYGYTF.

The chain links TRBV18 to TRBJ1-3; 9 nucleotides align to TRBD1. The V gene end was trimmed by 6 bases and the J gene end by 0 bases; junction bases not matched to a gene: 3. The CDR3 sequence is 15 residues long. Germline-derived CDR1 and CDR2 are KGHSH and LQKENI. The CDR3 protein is CASSDRGSSGNTIYF. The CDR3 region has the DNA TGTGCCAGCTCGGACAGGGGAAGCTCTGGAAACACCATATATTTT.

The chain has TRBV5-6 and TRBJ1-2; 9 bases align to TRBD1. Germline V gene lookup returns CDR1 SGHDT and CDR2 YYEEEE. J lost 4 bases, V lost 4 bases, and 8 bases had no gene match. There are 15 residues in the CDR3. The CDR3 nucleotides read TGTGCCAGCAGCCCCCGGACAGGGGTTGTCTATGGCTACACCTTC. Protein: CASSPRTGVVYGYTF. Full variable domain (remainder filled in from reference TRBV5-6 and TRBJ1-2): DAGVTQSPTHLIKTRGQQVTLRCSPKSGHDTVSWYQQALGQGPQFIFQYYEEEERQRGNFPDRFSGHQFPNYSSELNVNALLLGDSALYLCASSPRTGVVYGYTFGSGTRLTVV.